A single sample is the source of the 26 T cell receptor beta chains below, sequenced in a study of OX40 agonist ivuxolimab in advanced cancers. Produced via immunoSEQ multiplex PCR; TCRdb's table is partial and in-frame only. The table has approximately 8,200 clones, roughly 87% seen once; the top ten hold 25% to 35%. Sequenced here: CD4+ or CD8+ T cells sorted from blood, sampled in a trial of the OX40 agonist ivuxolimab. The receptors here all came from an adult with an advanced solid tumor such as melanoma, head and neck, liver or kidney cancer.

The genes are TRBV4-1 and TRBJ1-2, with a weak D call TRBD1 (6 bases). The CDR3 spans 16 residues. Germline V gives CDR1 MGHRA, CDR2 YSYEKL. Trimming stripped 4 bases from V and 0 bases from J, with 15 bases between. The CDR3 DNA follows: TGCGCCAGCAGCCCAACTTGGACAGCATCTAACTATGGCTACACCTTC. Protein product: CASSPTWTASNYGYTF.

V gene TRBV6-6 combines with J gene TRBJ2-7, with 10 bases lining up with TRBD2. CDR3 length: 15 residues. Per the germline V gene, CDR1 is MNHNY and CDR2 is SVGAGI (reference sequence). With 6 bases clipped from V and 4 bases from J, the junction kept 9 bases outside the gene matches. The CDR3: CASSLSSGRIYEQYF. The CDR3 nucleotides read TGTGCCAGCAGCCTCTCTAGCGGGAGAATTTACGAGCAGTACTTC.

The chain carries TRBV7-6 and TRBJ1-2; D remains ambiguous. V was shortened by 1 base and J by 0 bases, with 18 bases between the two germline ends. CDR1 is SGHVS and CDR2 is FNYEAQ in the germline V gene. There are 18 residues in the CDR3. The CDR3 loop reads CASSLVPQPDRANYGYTF. The DNA of the CDR3 is TGTGCCAGCAGCTTAGTCCCGCAGCCAGATAGGGCTAACTATGGCTACACCTTC.

This rearrangement joins TRBV27 to TRBJ2-7; the D is unclear. There are 13 residues in the CDR3. The V end lost 2 bases, the J end lost 4 bases, and 9 bases lay between the germline ends. From germline, CDR1 is MNHEY and CDR2 SMNVEV (reference sequence). The CDR3 loop is CASSLGVRYEQYF. DNA for the CDR3: TGTGCCAGCAGTTTAGGGGTGAGATACGAGCAGTACTTC.

The chain links TRBV27 to TRBJ2-7, with a possible D match to TRBD1 (5 bases). CDR1 and CDR2 (germline): MNHEY, SMNVEV (reference sequence). V was cut by 8 bases and J by 1 base, with 9 bases left in between. The CDR3 sequence is 12 residues long. The CDR3 bases are TGTGCCAGCCGGAAGGGGTCCTACGAGCAGTACTTC. Translating it yields CASRKGSYEQYF.

The chain carries TRBV7-3 and TRBJ2-6; no definite D call. The CDR3 runs 15 residues. The ends were cut back, 2 bases at V and 2 bases at J, with 7 bases in the middle. The germline CDR1 and CDR2 sequences are SGHTA and FQGTGA. The CDR3 DNA reads TGTGCCAGCAGCTTAGACGTAGCTGGGGCCAACGTCCTGACTTTC. Its translation: CASSLDVAGANVLTF.

Points on this clone: At one end, the junction sequence differs from germline, possibly due to a read error. Other nucleotide sequences from this sample produce the same CDR3. The chain is built from TRBV7-2 and TRBJ1-1; D may be TRBD1 (6 bases). This CDR3 contains 14 residues. Germline V CDR1 and CDR2: SGHTA, FQGNSA. The CDR3, as DNA: TGTGCTAGCAGCTTCAGGGGAGGCGGCACTGAAGCTTTCTTT. It translates to CASSFRGGGTEAFF.

This clone has a single count. V is TRBV4-1 and J is TRBJ2-7; tentatively, D is TRBD2 (6 bases). Between the trimmed V and J ends, which lost 0 bases and 1 base, there was a span of 22 bases. Germline V gene sequence: CDR1 MGHRA, CDR2 YSYEKL. This CDR3 spans 19 amino acids. The CDR3, as DNA: TGCGCCAGCAGCCAAGATAAAGTGTCGGAGCGGGTCGTTTCCTACGAGCAGTACTTC. Translation gives CASSQDKVSERVVSYEQYF.

V gene TRBV28 combines with J gene TRBJ1-1; no definite D call. Trimming left V 3 bases short and J 1 base short, with 6 bases between. The CDR3 loop spans 13 amino acids. Germline CDR1 MDHEN, CDR2 SYDVKM. In DNA, the CDR3 is TGTGCCAGCAGTTTGACAACGAACACTGAAGCTTTCTTT. Translation gives CASSLTTNTEAFF. Complete variable domain (other parts from reference TRBV28 and TRBJ1-1): DVKVTQSSRYLVKRTGEKVFLECVQDMDHENMFWYRQDPGLGLRLIYFSYDVKMKEKGDIPEGYSVSREKKERFSLILESASTNQTSMYLCASSLTTNTEAFFGQGTRLTVV.

The chain carries TRBV5-1 and TRBJ2-7; unclear D gene. V lost 0 bases to trimming and J lost 2 bases, with 12 bases between them. The CDR3 is 15 amino acids. CDR1 SGHRS and CDR2 YFSETQ come from the germline V gene. CDR3 coding DNA: TGCGCCAGCAGCTTGGAGGTGGATGGGGCCTACGAGCAGTACTTC. This sequence encodes CASSLEVDGAYEQYF.

This clone was counted a single time. The chain is built from TRBV27 and TRBJ1-2; TRBD1 is a possible D gene (5 bases). Trimming removed 6 bases at V and 4 bases at J, with 18 bases between. The CDR3 is 15 residues long. Germline assignment: CDR1 MNHEY and CDR2 SMNVEV (reference sequence). The CDR3 region is CASSQGAGEIYGYTF. CDR3 nucleotide sequence: TGTGCCAGCAGCCAAGGGGCAGGAGAGATCTATGGCTACACCTTC.

This rearrangement joins TRBV9 to TRBJ2-2; the match to TRBD1 covers 7 bases. The CDR3 spans 15 residues. V lost 4 bases, J lost 2 bases, and 5 bases stayed unmatched. Per germline, CDR1 SGDLS and CDR2 YYNGEE. CDR3 DNA sequence: TGTGCCAGCAGCCTCGGGACAGTTAACACCGGGGAGCTGTTTTTT. Protein: CASSLGTVNTGELFF.

The chain is built from TRBV7-9 and TRBJ1-1; 11 bases line up with TRBD1. V shed 4 bases, J shed 0 bases, and the junction held 4 bases outside the gene matches. This CDR3 spans 16 amino acids. Germline lookup yields CDR1 SEHNR and CDR2 FQNEAQ (reference sequence). The CDR3 DNA is TGTGCCAGCAGCTCCGGGACAGGGGGAATGAACACTGAAGCTTTCTTT. It is translated as CASSSGTGGMNTEAFF.

The chain employs TRBV19 and TRBJ1-1; 12 nucleotides match TRBD1. This CDR3 contains 15 residues. V lost 5 bases and J lost 6; bases outside the gene matches: 7. Germline values: CDR1 LNHDA, CDR2 SQIVND (reference sequence). The chain's CDR3 is CASSPGTGGDPEAFF. In nucleotides, the CDR3 is TGTGCCAGTAGTCCGGGGACAGGGGGCGATCCTGAAGCTTTCTTT.

This sequence joins TRBV6-5 and TRBJ2-7; 7 positions match TRBD2. J was trimmed by 4 bases and V by 5 bases; bases with no gene match: 8. Germline loops: CDR1 MNHEY, CDR2 SVGAGI. The CDR3 has 14 amino acids. CDR3 coding DNA: TGTGCCAGCAGTGCCGAGCTAGCGGATTACGAGCAGTACTTC. Amino acids: CASSAELADYEQYF.

The gene calls are TRBV28 and TRBJ2-3; a possible D gene is TRBD1 (6 bases). Germline V gene lookup returns CDR1 MDHEN and CDR2 SYDVKM. Between the trimmed V and J ends, which lost 6 bases and 0 bases, there was a span of 16 bases. The CDR3 totals 16 residues. CDR3 DNA: TGTGCCAGCAGCCCGATCCGGGACACCAGCACAGATACGCAGTATTTT. It yields the protein CASSPIRDTSTDTQYF.

V usage is TRBV7-9 and J usage is TRBJ2-7, with D tentatively TRBD1 or TRBD2 (5 bases each). Germline values: CDR1 SEHNR, CDR2 FQNEAQ (reference sequence). Trimming shortened V by 6 bases and J by 1 base, and 19 bases separated the two germline ends. The CDR3 runs 16 residues. Written as DNA, the CDR3 is TGTGCCAGCAGACCCGGAGTGTGGGGACCGTCCTACGAGCAGTACTTC. As protein: CASRPGVWGPSYEQYF. The full variable domain, completed using reference TRBV7-9 and TRBJ2-7, is DTGVSQNPRHKITKRGQNVTFRCDPISEHNRLYWYRQTLGQGPEFLTYFQNEAQLEKSRLLSDRFSAERPKGSFSTLEIQRTEQGDSAMYLCASRPGVWGPSYEQYFGPGTRLTVT.

There are a few counts of this clone. The chain recombines TRBV14 with TRBJ1-1, with D perhaps matching TRBD1 (5 bases). This CDR3 spans 14 amino acids. Looked up from germline, CDR1 is SGHDN and CDR2 is FVKESK. Trimming removed 2 bases at V and 8 bases at J, with 15 bases between. CDR3 sequence reads: CASSQLPRRGEAFF. The CDR3 DNA reads as TGTGCCAGCAGCCAACTCCCCCGGCGGGGGGAAGCTTTCTTT.

This clone showed up just a few times. This chain uses TRBV27 with TRBJ1-1; D may be TRBD1 (5 bases). Trimming left V 4 bases short and J 8 bases short, with 14 bases between. There are 13 residues in the CDR3. The V gene's germline CDR1 is MNHEY and CDR2 SMNVEV (reference sequence). The CDR3 DNA reads TGTGCCAGCAGTTACGGGGGTCAGGCGGAAGCTTTCTTT. This gives the protein CASSYGGQAEAFF.

This clone was counted a few times. This rearrangement joins TRBV27 to TRBJ1-5; D might be TRBD1 (5 bases). Germline CDR1 MNHEY, CDR2 SMNVEV (reference sequence). This CDR3 is 17 amino acids long. The V gene lost 5 bases and the J gene lost 4 bases, with 21 bases spanning the gap. CDR3 amino acids: CASSPTHPGLGNQPQHF. For the CDR3, the DNA is TGTGCCAGCAGTCCTACCCATCCGGGACTGGGGAATCAGCCCCAGCATTTT.

V is TRBV28 and J is TRBJ1-3; maybe TRBD1 (6 bases). This CDR3 has 16 amino acids. Deletions cut 5 bases from V and 0 bases from J, with 14 bases between. Germline CDR1 reads MDHEN; CDR2 reads SYDVKM. As DNA, the CDR3 is TGTGCCAGCAGTACCTCAGGGGTCCACTCTGGAAACACCATATATTTT. This codes for CASSTSGVHSGNTIYF.

The rearrangement links TRBV6-1 to TRBJ2-7; D perhaps matches TRBD1 (5 bases). V shed 4 bases and J shed 3 bases, with 10 bases lying between them. CDR3 length: 13 amino acids. The germline gives CDR1 MNHNS, CDR2 SASEGT. CDR3 loop: CASSAGQVYEQYF. The DNA for the CDR3 is TGTGCCAGCAGTGCCGGACAAGTCTACGAGCAGTACTTC.

The chain combines TRBV4-1 with TRBJ2-7; no clear D. The CDR3 contains 15 residues. Trimming shortened V by 4 bases and J by 3 bases, and 16 bases separated the two germline ends. In germline, CDR1 is MGHRA, CDR2 YSYEKL. CDR3 bases: TGCGCCAGCAGCCCCGTATTGCGGACGGACTACGAGCAGTACTTC. This encodes CASSPVLRTDYEQYF.

The V and J genes are TRBV9 and TRBJ2-2, with D hard to call. CDR3 length: 13 amino acids. Looked up from germline, CDR1 is SGDLS and CDR2 is YYNGEE. V shed 4 bases and J shed 2 bases, with 6 bases lying between them. CDR3 sequence (DNA): TGTGCCAGCAGCAAAACAAACACCGGGGAGCTGTTTTTT. It yields the protein CASSKTNTGELFF.

V is TRBV9 and J is TRBJ2-5; D might be TRBD1 (6 bases). CDR1 and CDR2 (germline): SGDLS, YYNGEE. V lost 3 bases, J lost 4 bases, and 13 bases lay in between. The CDR3 length is 14 residues. CDR3 nucleotides: TGTGCCAGCAGCGGAGGGGGAGACTCAGAGACCCAGTACTTC. Translation: CASSGGGDSETQYF.

V usage is TRBV11-2 and J usage is TRBJ2-1; no reliable D call. In germline, CDR1 is SGHAT, CDR2 FQNNGV. Trimming cost V 1 base and J 1 base, with 5 bases left between them. The CDR3 length is 14 residues. The CDR3 nucleotides are TGTGCCAGCAGCTTAGGGTTATCCTACAATGAGCAGTTCTTC. This encodes CASSLGLSYNEQFF.